The 31 T cell receptor beta chains reported below all come from one sample, sequenced in a study of vaccination effects on CD4 cells after COVID-19. ViraFEST assay sequencing came after antigen-specific CD4+ T cells were expanded with viral peptide pools. Following culture for approximately ten days, CD4+ T cells were isolated. No vaccinee had earlier SARS-CoV-2 infection, and nucleocapsid antibodies were negative. Their antigens are not known. TCRdb's copy holds only in-frame clones and misses some; the assay was immunoSEQ multiplex PCR. The sample lists about 45,000 clones, 70% to 80% occurring once. This specimen was CD4+ T cells from PBMCs cultured with SARS-CoV-2 spike peptides, taken before COVID-19 vaccination. These receptors originate from a human donor who received a COVID-19 vaccine.

The rearrangement links TRBV6-1 to TRBJ2-7; D is unclear. Trimming removed 1 base at V and 2 bases at J, with 9 bases between. Per the germline V gene, CDR1 is MNHNS and CDR2 is SASEGT. The CDR3 totals 14 residues. CDR3 DNA: TGTGCCAGCAGTGAAGGCCGGGTAGCCTACGAGCAGTACGTC. Protein sequence: CASSEGRVAYEQYV.

The J gene is TRBJ2-3, the V gene TRBV3-1 (or the pseudogene TRBV3-2); 9 bases agree with TRBD2. Germline CDR1 reads LGHDT; CDR2 reads YNNKEL (reference sequence). The CDR3 spans 15 residues. With 2 bases clipped from V and 7 bases from J, the junction kept 7 bases outside the gene matches. The CDR3 is CASSQRTSEGNTQYF. The DNA of the CDR3 is TGTGCCAGCAGCCAACGGACTAGCGAGGGAAATACGCAGTATTTT.

This sequence joins TRBV5-4 and TRBJ1-1, with D unclear. This CDR3 has 15 amino acids. Germline values: CDR1 SGHNT, CDR2 YYREEE (reference sequence). V lost 4 bases, J lost 0 bases, and 13 bases lay in between. The CDR3 region is CASSQAKDMNTEAFF. The CDR3 DNA reads TGTGCCAGCAGCCAGGCGAAAGATATGAACACTGAAGCTTTCTTT.

This clone showed up just a few times. The chain recombines TRBV12-3 or TRBV12-4 with TRBJ2-7; D uncertain. V was cut by 0 bases and J by 2 bases, with 5 bases left in between. This CDR3 contains 13 residues. CDR3 region: CASSLANTYEQYV. CDR3 DNA sequence: TGTGCCAGCAGTTTAGCTAACACCTACGAGCAGTACGTC.

The chain couples TRBV30 to TRBJ1-4; D remains ambiguous. The germline V gene has CDR1 GTSNPN and CDR2 SVGIG (reference sequence). V lost 1 base and J lost 5, with 20 bases in between. CDR3 length: 17 amino acids. This CDR3 reads CAWSDRDTKSRNEKLFF. CDR3 coding DNA: TGTGCCTGGAGTGACAGAGACACGAAGAGTAGAAATGAAAAACTGTTTTTT.

The chain's CDR3 is CASSPGAGVYPYNEQFF. Written as DNA, the CDR3 is TGTGCCAGCAGCCCGGGTGCGGGGGTTTACCCCTACAATGAGCAGTTCTTC. The chain carries TRBV4-2 and TRBJ2-1; 7 bases agree with TRBD2. Germline V lookup: CDR1 LGHNA, CDR2 YNFKEQ. The V segment lost 4 bases and the J segment 2 bases; nucleotides outside the gene matches: 11. The CDR3 contains 17 residues.

This chain uses TRBV7-9 with TRBJ1-4; TRBD1 agrees at 8 bases. The CDR3 extends over 14 amino acids. V lost 2 bases to trimming and J lost 6 bases; unmatched junction nucleotides: 2. The germline gives CDR1 SEHNR, CDR2 FQNEAQ (reference sequence). The CDR3 spells CASSLRQGYEKLFF. CDR3 sequence (DNA): TGTGCCAGCAGCTTAAGACAGGGGTATGAAAAACTGTTTTTT.

This clone was detected only a few times. CDR3 in amino acids: CASSFERGNQPQHF. The CDR3 DNA follows: TGTGCCAGCAGTTTTGAGAGGGGCAATCAGCCCCAGCATTTT. The chain uses TRBV28 and TRBJ1-5, with no clear D. V was cut by 3 bases and J by 2 bases, with 8 bases left in between. CDR3 length equals 14 residues. Looked up from germline, CDR1 is MDHEN and CDR2 is SYDVKM.

The chain is built from TRBV18 and TRBJ1-2, with D possibly being TRBD1 (5 bases). The germline V gene has CDR1 KGHSH and CDR2 LQKENI. The CDR3 runs 15 residues. The ends were cut back, 0 bases at V and 0 bases at J, with 8 bases in the middle. The CDR3 is CASSPPGRPNYGYTF. CDR3 nucleotide sequence: TGTGCCAGCTCACCACCGGGACGGCCTAACTATGGCTACACCTTC.

V usage is TRBV5-1 and J usage is TRBJ1-2, with TRBD1 matching 11 bases. V lost 4 bases and J lost 4; bases outside the gene matches: 9. This CDR3 has 16 residues. Germline V lookup: CDR1 SGHRS, CDR2 YFSETQ. CDR3 sequence (DNA): TGCGCCAGCAGCGATCCGGGACAGGGGGTCTCCTATGGCTACACCTTC. It translates to CASSDPGQGVSYGYTF.

This clone was found a few times. The chain has TRBV2 and TRBJ1-5; D is perhaps TRBD1 (5 bases). Trimming removed 3 bases from V and 10 bases from J, with 16 bases in between. Germline assignment: CDR1 SNHLY and CDR2 FYNNEI. This CDR3 is 14 amino acids long. Here the CDR3 DNA reads TGTGCCAGCAGTGAGAGAGGGGCCCGGGAACCCCAGCATTTT. This codes for CASSERGAREPQHF.

This clone showed up just a few times. The genes are TRBV6-2 or TRBV6-3 and TRBJ2-1; D is unclear. The CDR3 is made up of 15 amino acids. CDR1 is MNHEY and CDR2 is SVGEGT in the germline V gene. Trimming removed 2 bases from V and 3 bases from J, with 11 bases in between. CDR3: CASSYRLPIYNEQFF. CDR3 nucleotides: TGTGCCAGCAGTTACAGGTTACCCATCTACAATGAGCAGTTCTTC.

V and J are TRBV11-2 and TRBJ1-1; D is unclear. CDR1 SGHAT and CDR2 FQNNGV come from the germline V gene. The CDR3 consists of 17 residues. Trimming removed 3 bases from V and 1 base from J, with 18 bases in between. This chain's CDR3 is CASSFFSLRVRNTEAFF. The DNA for the CDR3 is TGTGCCAGCAGCTTCTTCTCCTTGAGGGTGCGGAACACTGAAGCTTTCTTT.

The J gene is TRBJ2-3, the V gene TRBV5-1, with TRBD2 matching over 11 bases. This CDR3 has 16 residues. CDR1 and CDR2 from the germline V gene are SGHRS and YFSETQ. With V trimmed by 1 base and J by 0 bases, 1 base remained unmatched. The CDR3 reads CASSLRLAGSTDTQYF. The CDR3 region has the DNA TGCGCCAGCAGCTTGAGACTAGCGGGGAGCACAGATACGCAGTATTTT.

Only one count was recorded for this clone. The V and J genes are TRBV27 and TRBJ1-1; 10 bases agree with TRBD1. This CDR3 comprises 17 residues. Germline V gene sequence: CDR1 MNHEY, CDR2 SMNVEV (reference sequence). With 2 bases clipped from V and 0 bases from J, the junction kept 6 bases outside the gene matches. The CDR3: CASSLLGQGDMNTEAFF. The CDR3 bases are TGTGCCAGCAGTTTACTAGGACAGGGGGACATGAACACTGAAGCTTTCTTT.

The V and J genes are TRBV15 and TRBJ2-3; D might be TRBD2 (7 bases). CDR1 and CDR2 from the germline V gene are LNHNV and YYDKDF (reference sequence). V gave up 8 bases and J gave up 2 bases, with 20 bases separating them. The CDR3 is made up of 16 amino acids. The CDR3: CATQPGAGANTDTQYF. CDR3 DNA: TGTGCCACCCAGCCAGGGGCGGGGGCCAACACAGATACGCAGTATTTT.

The rearrangement links TRBV5-1 to TRBJ2-7; a possible D gene is TRBD1 (5 bases). This CDR3 comprises 15 residues. V lost 1 base to trimming and J lost 4 bases, with 15 bases between them. Germline-derived CDR1 and CDR2 are SGHRS and YFSETQ. The CDR3 loop reads CASSLNPRAFYEQYV. CDR3 nucleotides: TGCGCCAGCAGCTTGAATCCCAGGGCCTTTTACGAGCAGTACGTC.

With regard to this clone: Within the sample, other DNA sequences also encode this same CDR3. The chain is built from TRBV11-2 and TRBJ2-2, with D unresolved. Germline V CDR1 and CDR2: SGHAT, FQNNGV. Trimming pared 5 bases from V and 5 bases from J, leaving 12 bases between. This CDR3 comprises 14 residues. CDR3 sequence reads: CASSPEVITGELFF. Here the CDR3 DNA reads TGTGCCAGCAGCCCTGAGGTCATTACCGGGGAGCTGTTTTTT.

The gene calls are TRBV6-5 and TRBJ1-2, with a tentative D call TRBD1 (5 bases). This CDR3 has 15 amino acids. CDR1 MNHEY and CDR2 SVGAGI come from the germline V gene. Trimming took 0 bases from V and 1 from J, leaving 9 bases between them. This CDR3 reads CASSYSRQGNYGYTF. CDR3 DNA sequence: TGTGCCAGCAGTTACTCGAGGCAGGGTAACTATGGCTACACCTTC.

This clone was seen once. This chain uses TRBV2 with TRBJ1-3; no firm D call. V was shortened by 4 bases and J by 0 bases, with 13 bases between the two germline ends. Germline loops: CDR1 SNHLY, CDR2 FYNNEI. This CDR3 region has 16 residues. CDR3: CASSAGGPYSGNTIYF. The DNA of the CDR3 is TGTGCCAGCAGTGCTGGAGGGCCCTACTCTGGAAACACCATATATTTT.

The chain couples TRBV5-1 to TRBJ1-2, with 9 bases that match TRBD1. CDR3 size: 17 residues. From germline, CDR1 is SGHRS and CDR2 YFSETQ. Trimming took 3 bases from V and 3 from J; bases not matched to a gene: 12. The chain's CDR3 is CASSWGSPRQGDYGYTF. CDR3 DNA sequence: TGCGCCAGCAGCTGGGGAAGCCCGAGACAGGGGGACTATGGCTACACCTTC.

The rearrangement joins TRBV7-2 to TRBJ2-2; the D call may be TRBD1 or TRBD2 (6 bases each). Trimming took 5 bases from V and 7 from J, leaving 20 bases between them. Germline V gives CDR1 SGHTA, CDR2 FQGNSA. This CDR3 is built from 16 residues. The CDR3 is CASSPQGGGPGGELFF. CDR3 nucleotides: TGTGCCAGCAGCCCCCAGGGTGGGGGGCCAGGCGGGGAGCTGTTTTTT.

This sequence joins TRBV30 and TRBJ1-6; the match to TRBD1 covers 8 bases. This CDR3 contains 13 residues. CDR1 is GTSNPN and CDR2 is SVGIG in the germline V gene (reference sequence). Germline trimming cut 0 bases from V and 10 bases from J; bases unmatched to any gene: 2. CDR3 sequence: CAWSVQGESPLHF. For the CDR3, the DNA is TGTGCCTGGAGTGTACAGGGGGAATCACCCCTCCACTTT.

This chain joins TRBV24-1 and TRBJ1-1; perhaps TRBD1 as D (5 bases). Trimming left V 3 bases short and J 11 bases short, with 9 bases between. CDR3 length: 11 amino acids. The germline CDR1 and CDR2 sequences are KGHDR and SFDVKD. The CDR3: CATSDAGKAFF. The CDR3 region has the DNA TGTGCCACCAGTGATGCAGGGAAGGCTTTCTTT.

The J gene is TRBJ2-3, the V gene TRBV24-1; 7 nucleotides agree with TRBD1. Germline values: CDR1 KGHDR, CDR2 SFDVKD. V lost 4 bases to trimming and J lost 1 base; unmatched junction nucleotides: 13. This CDR3 contains 18 residues. CDR3 residues: CATSDPGTEASRTDTQYF. CDR3 sequence (DNA): TGTGCCACCAGTGACCCAGGGACAGAAGCATCTCGCACAGATACGCAGTATTTT.

The rearrangement links TRBV9 to TRBJ1-6; no definite D call. Per the germline V gene, CDR1 is SGDLS and CDR2 is YYNGEE. This CDR3 has 15 residues. V lost 4 bases and J 4 bases, leaving 12 bases between the germline ends. In DNA form, the CDR3 reads TGTGCCAGCAGCCCAGACATATTTTATAATTCACCCCTCCACTTT. This translates into CASSPDIFYNSPLHF.

This clone was observed a handful of times. This sequence joins TRBV5-1 and TRBJ2-2; D may match TRBD1 or TRBD2 (6 bases each). The CDR3 sequence is 14 residues long. Germline-derived CDR1 and CDR2 are SGHRS and YFSETQ. Trimming stripped 5 bases from V and 1 base from J, with 9 bases between. This CDR3 reads CASRQGGNTGELFF. CDR3 DNA sequence: TGCGCCAGCAGACAGGGAGGGAACACCGGGGAGCTGTTTTTT. The whole variable domain, remainder taken from reference TRBV5-1 and TRBJ2-2, is KAGVTQTPRYLIKTRGQQVTLSCSPISGHRSVSWYQQTPGQGLQFLFEYFSETQRNKGNFPGRFSGRQFSNSRSEMNVSTLELGDSALYLCASRQGGNTGELFFGEGSRLTVL.

The gene calls are TRBV6-2 or TRBV6-3 and TRBJ2-1, with D unclear. The germline gives CDR1 MNHEY, CDR2 SVGEGT. The CDR3 spans 15 residues. The V end was cut by 2 bases, the J end by 2 bases, with 10 bases between. As DNA, the CDR3 is TGTGCCAGCAGTTACGGTGCGAATACCTACAATGAGCAGTTCTTC. Protein sequence: CASSYGANTYNEQFF.

The chain is built from TRBV11-1 and TRBJ2-2; 11 bases align to TRBD2. Germline trimming cut 6 bases from V and 2 bases from J; bases unmatched to any gene: 5. Germline V gene data show CDR1 as SGHAT and CDR2 as FQDESV (reference sequence). This CDR3 has 16 amino acids. The CDR3 region is CASSRLAGGNTGELFF. DNA of the CDR3: TGTGCCAGCAGTCGGCTAGCGGGGGGCAACACCGGGGAGCTGTTTTTT.

The chain has TRBV11-3 and TRBJ1-1; D not resolved. Trimming left V 3 bases short and J 4 bases short, with 9 bases between. The V gene's germline CDR1 is SGHNT and CDR2 YENEEA. This CDR3 spans 13 amino acids. Here the CDR3 reads CASSLERGTEAFF. CDR3 in DNA: TGTGCCAGCAGCTTGGAGCGTGGCACTGAAGCTTTCTTT.

The chain employs TRBV5-5 and TRBJ1-5, with D hard to call. V dropped 0 bases and J dropped 0 bases, with 7 bases sitting between them. CDR3 length equals 15 residues. CDR1 is SGHKS, CDR2 YYEKEE, per germline (reference sequence). CDR3 loop: CASSLGLNSNQPQHF. As DNA, the CDR3 is TGTGCCAGCAGCTTGGGGCTGAATAGCAATCAGCCCCAGCATTTT.